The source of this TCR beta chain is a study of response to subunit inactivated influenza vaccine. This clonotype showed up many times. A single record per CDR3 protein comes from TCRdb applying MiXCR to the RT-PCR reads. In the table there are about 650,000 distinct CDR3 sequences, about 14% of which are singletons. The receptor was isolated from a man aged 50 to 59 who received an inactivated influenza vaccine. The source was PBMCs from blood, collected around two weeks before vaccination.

The CDR3 region has the DNA TGTGCCAGCAGCTTGATAGGGAGGACAGGGAGTATGTTGGTCACTGAAGCTTTCTTT. It specifies CASSLIGRTGSMLVTEAFF. The chain joins TRBV11-1 to TRBJ1-1; 8 bases map to TRBD1. The V gene's germline CDR1 is SGHAT and CDR2 FQDESV (reference sequence). The CDR3 runs 19 residues. J gave up 4 bases and V 3 bases, and 19 bases lay outside the gene matches.